Below are 32 T cell receptor beta chains sequenced from a single sample in a study of human T cells and chemical hapten exposure. As for time point: healthy volunteer bleed at 6 weeks. The authors extracted total RNA from unfractionated whole blood. Each CDR3 protein gets one entry after TCRdb re-called the RACE reads with MiXCR. The repertoire holds approximately 79,000 distinct CDR3 sequences, with over 7% as singletons. Source material: whole blood. The receptors were sampled from a male donor in good health. Some clones in this sample may be carry-over from other donors' samples.

This chain links TRBV7-2 with TRBJ2-4, with D possibly being TRBD2 (6 bases). From germline, CDR1 is SGHTA and CDR2 FQGNSA. V was cut by 3 bases and J by 0 bases, with 15 bases left in between. This CDR3 region has 17 residues. The CDR3 loop is CASSFLQTRLAKNIQYF. CDR3 in DNA: TGTGCCAGCAGCTTCCTACAGACTAGACTAGCCAAAAACATTCAGTACTTC.

The count of this clonotype is one. Mismatch with germline at one junction end may stem from a read error. The chain recombines TRBV3-1 with TRBJ2-2; D is undetermined. The CDR3 extends over 17 amino acids. Looked up from germline, CDR1 is LGHDT and CDR2 is YNNKEL (reference sequence). The CDR3 nucleotides read TGTGACAGCAGCCGTCCAGTCCTAGGATTTGGCACCGGGGAGCTGTTTTTT. Protein product: CDSSRPVLGFGTGELFF.

A few counts support this clonotype. The CDR3 DNA is TGTGCCAGCTCACCACCTCCAGGGGATAACACTGAAGCTTTCTTT. Its translation is CASSPPPGDNTEAFF. V gene TRBV18 combines with J gene TRBJ1-1; weak D call: TRBD1 (6 bases). The germline V gene encodes CDR1 KGHSH and CDR2 LQKENI. The CDR3 has 15 amino acids. V was cut by 0 bases and J by 2 bases, with 10 bases left in between.

Many counts were recorded for this clonotype. The chain combines TRBV29-1 with TRBJ2-1, with 7 bases aligning to TRBD2. The V gene end was trimmed by 3 bases and the J gene end by 6 bases; junction bases not matched to a gene: 11. This CDR3 spans 15 amino acids. Germline V CDR1 and CDR2: SQVTM, ANQGSEA. The CDR3 spells CSVDGWAGVSNEQFF. The CDR3, as DNA: TGCAGCGTTGACGGCTGGGCGGGAGTCAGCAATGAGCAGTTCTTC.

A few counts support this clonotype. The chain employs TRBV20-1 and TRBJ2-5; 8 bases are shared with TRBD1. The CDR3 totals 13 residues. Trimming removed 2 bases from V and 5 bases from J; junction bases left unmatched: 4. Germline CDR1 DFQATT, CDR2 SNEGSKA (reference sequence). This CDR3 reads CSARTRGLETQYF. CDR3 DNA: TGCAGTGCTAGAACCAGGGGGCTCGAGACCCAGTACTTC.

The V and J genes are TRBV5-4 and TRBJ2-7; 9 nucleotides agree with TRBD2. With 4 bases clipped from V and 2 bases from J, the junction kept 1 base outside the gene matches. CDR3 size: 13 residues. From germline, CDR1 is SGHNT and CDR2 YYREEE (reference sequence). CDR3 residues: CASSASGAYEQYF. CDR3 DNA sequence: TGTGCCAGCAGCGCTAGCGGGGCCTACGAGCAGTACTTC. The complete variable domain, with remaining parts taken from reference TRBV5-4 and TRBJ2-7, reads ETGVTQSPTHLIKTRGQQVTLRCSSQSGHNTVSWYQQALGQGPQFIFQYYREEENGRGNFPPRFSGLQFPNYSSELNVNALELDDSALYLCASSASGAYEQYFGPGTRLTVT.

This clonotype was picked up a small number of times. For the CDR3, the DNA is TGTGCCAGCAGCTTGGTACACCAGAACACTGAAGCTTTCTTT. Translated: CASSLVHQNTEAFF. The rearrangement links TRBV5-4 to TRBJ1-1, with no clear D. This CDR3 has 14 amino acids. V shed 0 bases and J shed 1 base, with 7 bases lying between them. Germline V lookup: CDR1 SGHNT, CDR2 YYREEE (reference sequence).

The chain combines TRBV20-1 with TRBJ2-7, with D perhaps TRBD2 (5 bases). Trimming removed 7 bases from V and 5 bases from J, with 21 bases in between. The CDR3 has 14 amino acids. Germline CDR1 and CDR2: DFQATT and SNEGSKA (reference sequence). CDR3 bases: TGCAGTGTCGCCCAGCCGGGATTGGGCCACGAGCAGTACTTC. Translating gives CSVAQPGLGHEQYF.

The gene calls are TRBV7-9 and TRBJ2-3; unclear D gene. Trimming stripped 5 bases from V and 0 bases from J, with 15 bases between. This CDR3 is built from 16 residues. Germline V gene data show CDR1 as SEHNR and CDR2 as FQNEAQ (reference sequence). CDR3 bases: TGTGCCAGCAGCCCCCGTCCTTACTCTAGCACAGATACGCAGTATTTT. This translates into CASSPRPYSSTDTQYF.

This clonotype has just a few counts. This rearrangement joins TRBV21-1 to TRBJ2-6; the D call of TRBD1 is as the table states it, not checked on the DNA. TRBV21-1 is annotated as a pseudogene. The CDR3 totals 18 residues. CDR3 amino acids: CASSKRDRGSTGANVLTF. CDR3 coding DNA: TGTGCCAGCAGCAAACGGGACAGGGGTTCGACTGGGGCCAACGTCCTGACTTTC.

This chain connects TRBV7-2 to TRBJ2-3; D remains unclear. Trimming removed 3 bases at V and 6 bases at J, with 13 bases between. CDR1 and CDR2 (germline): SGHTA, FQGNSA. The CDR3 has 14 amino acids. The CDR3 region is CASSFSNLWDTQYF. CDR3 in DNA: TGTGCCAGCAGCTTCTCTAATCTTTGGGATACGCAGTATTTT.

The CDR3 bases are TGTGCCAGCAGCTTACTGGAACAGCAAGAGACCCAGTACTTC. Its protein product is CASSLLEQQETQYF. The chain combines TRBV7-9 with TRBJ2-5; no reliable D call. This CDR3 is 14 amino acids long. Trimming removed 2 bases from V and 2 bases from J, with 9 bases in between. Per germline, CDR1 SEHNR and CDR2 FQNEAQ (reference sequence). The full variable domain, with the rest looked up from reference TRBV7-9 and TRBJ2-5, is DTGVSQNPRHKITKRGQNVTFRCDPISEHNRLYWYRQTLGQGPEFLTYFQNEAQLEKSRLLSDRFSAERPKGSFSTLEIQRTEQGDSAMYLCASSLLEQQETQYFGPGTRLLVL.

This clonotype was seen more than once but under ten times. This chain connects TRBV12-3 or TRBV12-4 to TRBJ1-1; perhaps TRBD1 as D (5 bases). The CDR3 sequence is 14 residues long. V lost 5 bases to trimming and J lost 6 bases, with 16 bases between them. The CDR3 region is CASSLPAPGAEAFF. The CDR3 region has the DNA TGTGCCAGCAGTCTCCCGGCCCCGGGGGCTGAAGCTTTCTTT.

The chain recombines TRBV25-1 with TRBJ2-7, with D possibly TRBD1 on 5 matching bases. The CDR3 runs to 13 residues. The germline V and J ends were trimmed by 8 bases and 2 bases, with 13 bases remaining between them. Germline CDR1 MGHDK, CDR2 SYGVNS. CDR3 loop: CASADTKTYEQYF. CDR3 nucleotides: TGTGCCAGCGCGGACACGAAGACCTACGAGCAGTACTTC.

This clonotype was counted a few times. CDR3 bases: TGTGCCAGCAGCTTAACCTCGAACACTGAAGCTTTCTTT. Amino acid sequence: CASSLTSNTEAFF. This chain joins TRBV7-3 and TRBJ1-1; D gene unclear. The ends were cut back, 0 bases at V and 1 base at J, with 3 bases in the middle. This CDR3 is built from 13 residues. Germline V gene sequence: CDR1 SGHTA, CDR2 FQGTGA.

This clonotype has a count of ten or more. V and J are TRBV6-1 and TRBJ1-6; D gene uncertain. Trimming removed 6 bases from V and 7 bases from J, with 16 bases in between. From germline, CDR1 is MNHNS and CDR2 SASEGT. The CDR3 covers 15 residues. The CDR3 DNA reads TGTGCCAGCAGAGAATTGTCCGGCCGGAATTCACCCCTCCACTTT. It yields the protein CASRELSGRNSPLHF.

This clonotype was seen a few times. CDR3 coding DNA: TGCAGCGTTGAAGAACAGGGGCGCGGAAACACCATATATTTT. This codes for CSVEEQGRGNTIYF. This chain links TRBV29-1 with TRBJ1-3; TRBD1 agrees at 7 bases. V lost 0 bases and J lost 4; bases outside the gene matches: 3. There are 14 residues in the CDR3. The germline V gene has CDR1 SQVTM and CDR2 ANQGSEA. Together with reference TRBV29-1 and TRBJ1-3, the CDR3 gives the full variable domain: SAVISQKPSRDICQRGTSLTIQCQVDSQVTMMFWYRQQPGQSLTLIATANQGSEATYESGFVIDKFPISRPNLTFSTLTVSNMSPEDSSIYLCSVEEQGRGNTIYFGEGSWLTVV.

This clonotype was counted only a few times. The chain uses TRBV12-3 or TRBV12-4 and TRBJ1-2; D is perhaps TRBD1 (6 bases). The germline V and J ends were trimmed by 7 bases and 8 bases, with 14 bases remaining between them. This CDR3 is built from 12 residues. For the CDR3, the DNA is TGTGCCAGCACCACAGGGATTGAGGGCTACACCTTC. Translation: CASTTGIEGYTF.

Note on this clonotype: One end of the junction is discordant with germline, which a read error may explain. This chain uses TRBV12-3 or TRBV12-4 with TRBJ2-7; 10 bases are a match to TRBD2. The CDR3 has 14 amino acids. The CDR3 sequence is CASSVAGGPYEQYF. The CDR3 bases are TGTGCCAGCAGTGTAGCGGGAGGCCCCTACGAGCAGTACTTC.

This clonotype was seen a handful of times. V usage is TRBV20-1 and J usage is TRBJ1-2, with 8 nucleotides matching TRBD1. This CDR3 is 15 amino acids long. CDR1 and CDR2 from the germline V gene are DFQATT and SNEGSKA (reference sequence). The ends lost 0 bases at V and 8 bases at J; junction bases unmatched: 11. The CDR3 nucleotides read TGCAGTGCTAGAGATCGTTCCCAGGGGGCTAGAGGCTACACCTTC. Protein product: CSARDRSQGARGYTF.

This clonotype was counted at least ten times. The chain joins TRBV6-2 or TRBV6-3 to TRBJ1-1; D ambiguous. V lost 2 bases and J 2 bases, leaving 3 bases between the germline ends. The CDR3 runs to 12 residues. Per the germline V gene, CDR1 is MNHEY and CDR2 is SVGEGT. The CDR3 sequence is CASSYLNTEAFF. CDR3 DNA sequence: TGTGCCAGCAGTTACCTAAACACTGAAGCTTTCTTT.

This clonotype was detected only a few times. This chain connects TRBV6-5 to TRBJ2-4; the match to TRBD1 covers 8 bases. The ends lost 0 bases at V and 6 bases at J; junction bases unmatched: 7. Germline loops: CDR1 MNHEY, CDR2 SVGAGI. The CDR3 loop spans 16 amino acids. The CDR3 region is CASSYSNKQGVNIQYF. DNA for the CDR3: TGTGCCAGCAGTTACTCGAATAAACAGGGGGTAAACATTCAGTACTTC.

This clonotype was found a few times. This chain connects TRBV7-2 to TRBJ2-7; D might be TRBD2 (5 bases). The CDR3 is made up of 15 amino acids. Trimming left V 1 base short and J 1 base short, with 11 bases between. Germline V gene data show CDR1 as SGHTA and CDR2 as FQGNSA. The CDR3, as DNA: TGTGCCAGCAGCTTAGAGGTTACGGGGTCCTACGAGCAGTACTTC. Its translation is CASSLEVTGSYEQYF.

This chain links TRBV7-9 with TRBJ1-6; 10 bases match TRBD1. The germline V gene encodes CDR1 SEHNR and CDR2 FQNEAQ (reference sequence). The CDR3 has 14 amino acids. V was clipped by 1 base and J by 11 bases; unmatched bases: 2. For the CDR3, the DNA is TGTGCCAGCAGCTTAGGGACAGGGGGGCCACCCCTCCACTTT. Protein: CASSLGTGGPPLHF. Filled out from reference TRBV7-9 and TRBJ1-6, the complete variable domain reads DTGVSQNPRHKITKRGQNVTFRCDPISEHNRLYWYRQTLGQGPEFLTYFQNEAQLEKSRLLSDRFSAERPKGSFSTLEIQRTEQGDSAMYLCASSLGTGGPPLHFGNGTRLTVT.

The rearrangement joins TRBV18 to TRBJ2-4; perhaps TRBD2 as D (5 bases). V lost 2 bases, J lost 8 bases, and 7 bases lay in between. The germline CDR1 and CDR2 sequences are KGHSH and LQKENI. CDR3 length: 12 residues. CDR3 residues: CASSPVEDIQYF. The CDR3 coding sequence is TGTGCCAGCTCACCAGTGGAGGACATTCAGTACTTC. The full variable domain, completed using reference TRBV18 and TRBJ2-4, is NAGVMQNPRHLVRRRGQEARLRCSPMKGHSHVYWYRQLPEEGLKFMVYLQKENIIDESGMPKERFSAEFPKEGPSILRIQQVVRGDSAAYFCASSPVEDIQYFGAGTRLSVL.

This clonotype came up a few times. At one boundary the junction diverges from the germline segment, which might be a read error. The chain couples TRBV29-1 to TRBJ1-2; TRBD1 might be the D (5 bases). This CDR3 is 12 amino acids long. Germline V gene data show CDR1 as SQVTM and CDR2 as ANQGSEA. The CDR3 region is CSVRQGNHGYTF. The CDR3 DNA sequence: TGCAGCGTTCGGCAGGGTAACCATGGCTACACCTTC.

The V gene is TRBV25-1, the J gene TRBJ2-1; 11 nucleotides line up with TRBD2. Per the germline V gene, CDR1 is MGHDK and CDR2 is SYGVNS. The CDR3 totals 15 residues. V lost 0 bases to trimming and J lost 7 bases; unmatched junction nucleotides: 2. The CDR3 loop reads CASSEYSGGANEQFF. CDR3 sequence (DNA): TGTGCCAGCAGTGAATATAGCGGGGGGGCGAATGAGCAGTTCTTC.

This clonotype appeared a few times. This sequence joins TRBV20-1 and TRBJ1-2; D not certain. The V and J ends lost 4 bases and 4 bases respectively, with 13 bases between them. Germline-derived CDR1 and CDR2 are DFQATT and SNEGSKA (reference sequence). The CDR3 totals 13 residues. CDR3 DNA: TGCAGTGCTACCGCGGGATTACTCTATGGCTACACCTTC. Translating it yields CSATAGLLYGYTF.

This clonotype turned up a few times. The V call is TRBV6-5, the J call TRBJ2-3, with D perhaps given as TRBD1 or TRBD2 (6 bases each). Germline CDR1 and CDR2: MNHEY and SVGAGI. The V and J ends lost 6 bases and 6 bases respectively, with 22 bases between them. This CDR3 comprises 16 residues. This CDR3 reads CASSSLRGGYRDTQYF. The CDR3 region has the DNA TGTGCCAGCAGCTCGCTTCGAGGGGGGTATCGGGATACGCAGTATTTT.

This clonotype has ten or more counts. V and J are TRBV18 and TRBJ2-7; D is uncertain. From germline, CDR1 is KGHSH and CDR2 LQKENI. V was clipped by 0 bases and J by 5 bases, with 20 bases between them. There are 17 residues in the CDR3. CDR3 amino acids: CASSPPRESSRIHEQYF. The DNA of the CDR3 is TGTGCCAGCTCACCACCACGAGAGTCTAGTCGGATCCACGAGCAGTACTTC.

This clonotype turned up a few times. This chain uses TRBV9 with TRBJ1-3; TRBD1 might be the D (6 bases). This CDR3 contains 17 residues. Germline CDR1 is SGDLS and CDR2 is YYNGEE. Trimming took 0 bases from V and 1 from J, leaving 14 bases between them. CDR3 sequence (DNA): TGTGCCAGCAGCGTAGAGGACAGTTTTCGGTCTGGAAACACCATATATTTT. Protein sequence: CASSVEDSFRSGNTIYF. The complete variable domain, with remaining parts taken from reference TRBV9 and TRBJ1-3, reads DSGVTQTPKHLITATGQRVTLRCSPRSGDLSVYWYQQSLDQGLQFLIQYYNGEERAKGNILERFSAQQFPDLHSELNLSSLELGDSALYFCASSVEDSFRSGNTIYFGEGSWLTVV.

This chain uses TRBV3-1 with TRBJ2-7; D remains unclear. Germline CDR1 reads LGHDT; CDR2 reads YNNKEL (reference sequence). Trimming took 1 base from V and 5 from J, leaving 3 bases between them. The CDR3 consists of 11 residues. CDR3 protein: CASSQGNEQYF. DNA for the CDR3: TGTGCCAGCAGCCAAGGAAACGAGCAGTACTTC.